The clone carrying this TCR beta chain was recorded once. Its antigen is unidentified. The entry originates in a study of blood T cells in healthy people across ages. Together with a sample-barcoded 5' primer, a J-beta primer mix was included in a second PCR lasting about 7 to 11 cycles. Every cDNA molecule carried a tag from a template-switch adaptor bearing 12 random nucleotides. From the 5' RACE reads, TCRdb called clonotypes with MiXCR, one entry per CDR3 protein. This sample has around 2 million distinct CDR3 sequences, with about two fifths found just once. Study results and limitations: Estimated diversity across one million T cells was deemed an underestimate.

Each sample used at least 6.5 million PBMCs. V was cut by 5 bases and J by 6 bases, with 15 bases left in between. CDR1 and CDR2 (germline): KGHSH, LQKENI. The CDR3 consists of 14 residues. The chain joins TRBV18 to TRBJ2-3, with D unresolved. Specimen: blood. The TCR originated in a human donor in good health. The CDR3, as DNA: TGTGCCAGCTCAACTTTGATCGACTCCGATACGCAGTATTTT. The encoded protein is CASSTLIDSDTQYF.